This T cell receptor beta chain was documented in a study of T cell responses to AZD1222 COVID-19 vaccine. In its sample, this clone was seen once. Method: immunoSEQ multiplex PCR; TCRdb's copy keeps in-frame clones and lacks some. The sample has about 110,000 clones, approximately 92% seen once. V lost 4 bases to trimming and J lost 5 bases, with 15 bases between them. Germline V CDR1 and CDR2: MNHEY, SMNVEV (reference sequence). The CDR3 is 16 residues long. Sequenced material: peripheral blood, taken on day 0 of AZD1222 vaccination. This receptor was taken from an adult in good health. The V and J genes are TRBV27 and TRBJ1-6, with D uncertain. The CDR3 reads CASSSPGRRDNSPLHF. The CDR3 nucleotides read TGTGCCAGCAGTTCCCCCGGTAGACGCGATAATTCACCCCTCCACTTT.